Included here is one T cell receptor beta chain sequence, with context. The antigen is undetermined. The sample belongs to a study of CD8+ T cells in alopecia areata. Study background: Oral tofacitinib, 5 to 10 mg twice daily, was given in an open-label trial. The tofacitinib course ran for 6 to 18 months and was followed by 6 months off drug.

RNA was extracted and reverse transcribed into cDNA as the sequencing template. The data were produced by immunoSEQ multiplex PCR, yet TCRdb's version contains in-frame clones alone and is incomplete. Seen here are around 190,000 clones, roughly 60% observed once, and the top ten hold about 1.3%. Specified treatment: oral pan-JAK inhibitor, 5-10 mg twice daily. Study observations and caveats: Mouse data revealed clearer TCR sharing than patient data did, a gap possibly tied to HLA. Especially in alopecia totalis/universalis, lesional scalp showed greater clonality than normal scalp did.

Per germline, CDR1 MGHRA and CDR2 YSYEKL. Deletions cut 0 bases from V and 9 bases from J, with 11 bases between. The CDR3 totals 13 residues. This specimen consisted of CD4+ T cells sorted from blood, obtained around week 50, from a patient treated with tofacitinib. This TCR came from a human donor with alopecia areata. This chain joins TRBV4-1 and TRBJ1-2, with D unclear. CDR3 DNA sequence: TGCGCCAGCAGCCAAGATGGGGATCGAAGCTACACCTTC. It translates to CASSQDGDRSYTF.